Listed below are T cell receptor beta chains from one sample, sequenced in a study of cytomegalovirus exposure and HLA in healthy donors. Repertoires were generated with immunoSEQ multiplex PCR, while TCRdb's copy carries only in-frame clones and drops some. Counted here are approximately 130,000 clones, 60% to 85% occurring once; the ten biggest clones make up roughly 3.1%. The source material was PBMCs. Receptor source: a man younger than 40 in good health and CMV-seronegative. The CDR3 runs from the conserved cysteine through the conserved F or W. D genes are given only for firm matches. The size field is filled for only some rows; it gives once, few, many or a size class.

.,TRBV30,.,TRBJ2-7,TGTGCCTGGAGTGTTGGGCGGGGCGATACCTACGAGCAGTACTTC,CAWSVGRGDTYEQYF
.,TRBV9,TRBD1,TRBJ1-1,TGTGCCAGCAGCGCCCGGGACAGGGACGCTGAAGCTTTCTTT,CASSARDRDAEAFF
.,TRBV29-1,TRBD1,TRBJ2-3,TGCAGCGTTGAGGGTGGACAGGGGGCCACAGATACGCAGTATTTT,CSVEGGQGATDTQYF
.,TRBV30,.,TRBJ2-1,TGTGCCTGGAGTAAACAGGGCAGCAGGTCCTACAATGAGCAGTTCTTC,CAWSKQGSRSYNEQFF
.,TRBV19,.,TRBJ1-2,TGTGCCAGTACTCACCCAGGACAGCACTATGGCTACACCTTC,CASTHPGQHYGYTF
.,TRBV6-5,.,TRBJ2-7,TGTGCCAGCAGTTACTCTCCGGGATCCTACGAGCAGTACTTC,CASSYSPGSYEQYF
many,TRBV6-1,TRBD1,TRBJ1-2,TGTGCCAGCAGTGAAGCCCGGACAGGTACCTATGGCTACACCTTC,CASSEARTGTYGYTF
.,TRBV19,.,TRBJ2-4,TGTGCCAGTACCTCGCGGGCAGGCTTAGCCAAAAACATTCAGTACTTC,CASTSRAGLAKNIQYF
few,TRBV14,TRBD2,TRBJ2-5,TGTGCCAGCAGCCAAGATGTTGGACTAGCGGGAGTTTTGGAGACCCAGTACTTC,CASSQDVGLAGVLETQYF
.,TRBV7-9,.,TRBJ2-7,TGTGCCAGCAGCTTAGTCAATTACGAGCAGTACTTC,CASSLVNYEQYF
.,TRBV21-1,.,TRBJ2-4,TGTGCCAGCAGCAAAGTTGCAGGGCTGGCCAAAAACATTCAGTACTTC,CASSKVAGLAKNIQYF
.,TRBV18,.,TRBJ1-2,TGTGCCAGCTCACCAGACTTCTATGGCTACACCTTC,CASSPDFYGYTF
.,TRBV7-9,.,TRBJ2-2,TGTGCCAGCAGCTTAGCACGGGGAACGGCCGGGGAGCTGTTTTTT,CASSLARGTAGELFF
.,TRBV7-9,.,TRBJ2-1,TGTGCCAGCAGCTTCCAATACAATGAGCAGTTCTTC,CASSFQYNEQFF
.,TRBV5-1,TRBD1,TRBJ2-1,TGCGCCAGCAGCGGGGGACAGGGCGGCGAGCAGTTCTTC,CASSGGQGGEQFF
once,TRBV30,TRBD2,TRBJ2-3,TGTGCCTGGAGTATGCTAGCGGGAGGGAGAACAGATACGCAGTATTTT,CAWSMLAGGRTDTQYF
.,TRBV28,TRBD2,TRBJ2-2,TGTGCCAGCAGTCAGAGCGGGGTGAACACCGGGGAGCTGTTTTTT,CASSQSGVNTGELFF
few,TRBV29-1,.,TRBJ1-1,TGCAGCGTTGACGGTCTTTCGGTCACTGAAGCTTTCTTT,CSVDGLSVTEAFF
.,TRBV28,.,TRBJ2-2,TGTGCCAGCAGGGCACAGGGTACGGGCACCGGGGAGCTGTTTTTT,CASRAQGTGTGELFF
few,TRBV6-5,.,TRBJ2-2,TGTGCCAGCCTCACCGGGGGCACCGGGGAGCTGTTTTTT,CASLTGGTGELFF
few,TRBV4-1,TRBD2,TRBJ2-1,TGCGCCAGCAGCACCATGGGGGGGGACCTCAATGAGCAGTTCTTC,CASSTMGGDLNEQFF
once,TRBV5-1,TRBD1,TRBJ1-1,TGCGCCAGCAGCTTGAGACTGGGACAGGGAATTGAAGCTTTCTTT,CASSLRLGQGIEAFF
few,TRBV6-5,.,TRBJ2-7,TGTGCCAGCAGTAATCATGCGGGGTCCTACGAGCAGTACTTC,CASSNHAGSYEQYF
.,TRBV5-4,.,TRBJ1-4,TGTGCCAGCAGCTTGACTGGGGCCGCCCGGGATGAAAAACTGTTTTTT,CASSLTGAARDEKLFF
.,TRBV19,.,TRBJ2-3,TGTGCCAGTAGTTATAGCACAGATACGCAGTATTTT,CASSYSTDTQYF
.,TRBV11-2,TRBD2,TRBJ2-3,TGTGCCAGCAGCTTCGACCCTAGCGGAAGCACAGATACGCAGTATTTT,CASSFDPSGSTDTQYF
.,TRBV27,TRBD1,TRBJ2-7,TGTGCCAGCAGGACCGGACAGGGAAACGACGAGCAGTACTTC,CASRTGQGNDEQYF
.,TRBV10-1,.,TRBJ1-5,TGCGCCAGCAGTCCAAAATTTCCGGTCAGGCAGCCCCAGCATTTT,CASSPKFPVRQPQHF
.,TRBV5-4,.,TRBJ2-5,TGTGCCAGCAGCTTCGCAGGGGGGTTTGAGACCCAGTACTTC,CASSFAGGFETQYF